This T cell receptor (beta chain) was identified during a study of shared clonotypes between healthy human individuals. The CDR3 spans 14 residues. V shed 3 bases and J shed 1 base, with 7 bases lying between them. The germline gives CDR1 MNHEY, CDR2 SMNVEV (reference sequence). As defined, naive CD8 cells were CD45RO-negative and positively selected for CCR7, with terminally differentiated effector memory CD45RA+ cells excluded. The table came from immunoSEQ multiplex PCR; TCRdb's copy has only in-frame clones and leaves some out. The data hold about 2 million clones, with about 94% observed a single time. Concerning this clone itself: The sample holds other DNA sequences that translate to the same CDR3.

Sample: naive CD8+ T cells sorted from blood. This chain uses TRBV27 with TRBJ2-1; D remains unclear. This TCR was recovered from a man younger than 30 in good health. The CDR3 region has the DNA TGTGCCAGCAGTTTCTCCGGTTCCTACAATGAGCAGTTCTTC. It codes for CASSFSGSYNEQFF.